Below are 21 T cell receptor beta chains sequenced from a single sample in a study of Tregs in tolerant kidney transplant recipients. Repertoires were generated with immunoSEQ multiplex PCR, while TCRdb's copy carries only in-frame clones and drops some. The sample lists tens of thousands of clones; more than 85% were seen once. The sequences come from CD4+ T cells from blood, collected before the transplant. The receptors derive from a human donor who received a combined kidney and bone marrow transplant.

J is TRBJ2-6 and V is TRBV18; D ambiguous. The CDR3 spans 16 residues. Trimming removed 2 bases from V and 2 bases from J, with 10 bases in between. Germline V CDR1 and CDR2: KGHSH, LQKENI. This CDR3 reads CASSPTGTAGANVLTF. The DNA of the CDR3 is TGTGCCAGCTCACCAACGGGTACGGCTGGGGCCAACGTCCTGACTTTC.

This rearrangement joins TRBV19 to TRBJ2-5; 9 positions agree with TRBD2. J gave up 4 bases and V 3 bases, and 6 bases lay outside the gene matches. This CDR3 is built from 15 residues. Per germline, CDR1 LNHDA and CDR2 SQIVND (reference sequence). CDR3 protein: CASSISSGGGETQYF. The CDR3 nucleotides are TGTGCCAGTAGTATTAGTAGCGGGGGTGGAGAGACCCAGTACTTC. The full variable domain, with the rest looked up from reference TRBV19 and TRBJ2-5, is DGGITQSPKYLFRKEGQNVTLSCEQNLNHDAMYWYRQDPGQGLRLIYYSQIVNDFQKGDIAEGYSVSREKKESFPLTVTSAQKNPTAFYLCASSISSGGGETQYFGPGTRLLVL.

This chain connects TRBV6-5 to TRBJ2-2; D is possibly TRBD2 (6 bases). Trimming pared 1 base from V and 0 bases from J, leaving 9 bases between. The CDR3 spans 16 residues. Germline values: CDR1 MNHEY, CDR2 SVGAGI. The CDR3 spells CASSYYSGSNTGELFF. CDR3 DNA sequence: TGTGCCAGCAGTTACTACAGCGGGTCGAACACCGGGGAGCTGTTTTTT.

The chain combines TRBV4-3 with TRBJ1-1; maybe TRBD1 (5 bases). This CDR3 comprises 13 residues. The V gene's germline CDR1 is LGHNA and CDR2 YSLEER. The V and J ends lost 0 bases and 4 bases respectively, with 6 bases between them. CDR3 sequence reads: CASSQDGGTEAFF. CDR3 sequence (DNA): TGCGCCAGCAGCCAAGACGGGGGCACTGAAGCTTTCTTT.

This chain uses TRBV18 with TRBJ1-2; D unclear. Looked up from germline, CDR1 is KGHSH and CDR2 is LQKENI. The CDR3 has 14 amino acids. Trimming took off 2 bases at V and 0 bases at J, with 7 bases between the two ends. CDR3 sequence: CASSPGPPNYGYTF. Written as DNA, the CDR3 is TGTGCCAGCTCACCAGGGCCACCTAACTATGGCTACACCTTC.

This chain joins TRBV7-9 and TRBJ2-2, with 11 bases lining up with TRBD1. The CDR3 extends over 16 amino acids. The V gene's germline CDR1 is SEHNR and CDR2 FQNEAQ (reference sequence). After removal of 7 bases from V and 5 bases from J, the junction contained 9 bases not matched to a gene. CDR3 sequence: CASTITGTGGTGELFF. The CDR3 DNA reads TGTGCCAGCACTATAACCGGGACAGGGGGTACCGGGGAGCTGTTTTTT.

The V and J genes are TRBV5-1 and TRBJ2-2, with TRBD2 identical over 10 bases. The CDR3 runs 16 residues. The ends lost 4 bases at V and 7 bases at J; junction bases unmatched: 10. Germline CDR1 reads SGHRS; CDR2 reads YFSETQ. The CDR3 region is CASSEQRGGLYGELFF. CDR3 coding DNA: TGCGCCAGCAGCGAACAGCGGGGGGGACTTTACGGGGAGCTGTTTTTT.

This rearrangement joins TRBV9 to TRBJ2-1; possible D gene TRBD1, 5 bases. The CDR3 runs 15 residues. Deletions cut 0 bases from V and 3 bases from J, with 10 bases between. CDR1 is SGDLS, CDR2 YYNGEE, per germline. The CDR3 reads CASSVEGLLYNEQFF. The CDR3 DNA reads as TGTGCCAGCAGCGTAGAGGGGTTGCTCTACAATGAGCAGTTCTTC. The full variable domain, completed using reference TRBV9 and TRBJ2-1, is DSGVTQTPKHLITATGQRVTLRCSPRSGDLSVYWYQQSLDQGLQFLIQYYNGEERAKGNILERFSAQQFPDLHSELNLSSLELGDSALYFCASSVEGLLYNEQFFGPGTRLTVL.

This clone was seen just once. The chain is built from TRBV18 and TRBJ2-7; TRBD1 matches at 9 bases. V lost 3 bases and J lost 1; bases outside the gene matches: 7. The CDR3 is made up of 16 amino acids. The germline V gene has CDR1 KGHSH and CDR2 LQKENI. CDR3 in DNA: TGTGCCAGCTCACCCCGGACAGGGGAGGCTTCCTACGAGCAGTACTTC. Translation: CASSPRTGEASYEQYF.

The CDR3, as DNA: TGTGCCAGCGCCGCTGGACAGGAGAACACTGAAGCTTTCTTT. Protein: CASAAGQENTEAFF. This chain joins TRBV6-1 and TRBJ1-1, with TRBD1 identical over 7 bases. The germline CDR1 and CDR2 sequences are MNHNS and SASEGT. The CDR3 has 14 residues. The V and J ends lost 8 bases and 1 base, in that order; junction bases with no gene match: 7.

The chain combines TRBV28 with TRBJ2-7; the match to TRBD1 covers 7 bases. CDR1 MDHEN and CDR2 SYDVKM come from the germline V gene. Trimming cost V 3 bases and J 6 bases; bases outside gene matches: 20. CDR3 length: 18 residues. CDR3 region: CASSFQKNYRGSISEQYF. CDR3 nucleotides: TGTGCCAGCAGTTTTCAAAAGAATTACAGGGGATCCATATCCGAGCAGTACTTC.

The chain employs TRBV7-3 and TRBJ2-1, with 9 bases identical to TRBD2. Germline CDR1 and CDR2: SGHTA and FQGTGA. Trimming removed 2 bases from V and 7 bases from J; junction bases left unmatched: 9. The CDR3 contains 16 residues. The chain's CDR3 is CASSLYLAGRGNEQFF. In nucleotides, the CDR3 is TGTGCCAGCAGCTTATATCTAGCGGGGCGGGGGAATGAGCAGTTCTTC.

This chain connects TRBV10-1 to TRBJ2-1; TRBD1 agrees at 9 bases. Germline V gives CDR1 WNHNN, CDR2 SYGVQD (reference sequence). The CDR3 covers 15 residues. With 0 bases clipped from V and 8 bases from J, the junction kept 5 bases outside the gene matches. The CDR3 protein is CASSESYRGHDEQFF. For the CDR3, the DNA is TGCGCCAGCAGTGAGTCATACAGGGGGCACGATGAGCAGTTCTTC.

This clone showed up just once. The chain carries TRBV15 and TRBJ1-2; D is undetermined. V shed 0 bases and J shed 5 bases, with 10 bases lying between them. From germline, CDR1 is LNHNV and CDR2 YYDKDF (reference sequence). The CDR3 contains 14 residues. The CDR3 nucleotides are TGTGCCACCAGCAGAGATTTAACAGCTTATGGCTACACCTTC. Translating it yields CATSRDLTAYGYTF. Drawing the rest from reference TRBV15 and TRBJ1-2, the complete variable domain is DAMVIQNPRYQVTQFGKPVTLSCSQTLNHNVMYWYQQKSSQAPKLLFHYYDKDFNNEADTPDNFQSRRPNTSFCFLDIRSPGLGDTAMYLCATSRDLTAYGYTFGSGTRLTVV.

The V and J genes are TRBV5-1 and TRBJ2-7, with TRBD1 as a possible D gene (5 bases). This CDR3 comprises 15 residues. Germline V gives CDR1 SGHRS, CDR2 YFSETQ. With 4 bases removed from V and 0 bases from J, the gap between germline ends came to 14 bases. The DNA of the CDR3 is TGCGCCAGCAGCATAGGACACCGATACTCCTACGAGCAGTACTTC. Translated: CASSIGHRYSYEQYF.

This chain's CDR3 is CASSSDSWLSPSYEQYF. The CDR3 DNA reads TGTGCCAGCAGCTCGGACTCCTGGTTATCTCCTTCCTACGAGCAGTACTTC. The chain recombines TRBV28 with TRBJ2-7; D perhaps matches TRBD2 (5 bases). V shed 6 bases and J shed 1 base, with 22 bases lying between them. This CDR3 spans 17 amino acids. The germline V gene has CDR1 MDHEN and CDR2 SYDVKM.

The chain has TRBV18 and TRBJ2-7; 10 bases align to TRBD1. This CDR3 region has 14 residues. The germline gives CDR1 KGHSH, CDR2 LQKENI. J was trimmed by 4 bases and V by 3 bases; bases with no gene match: 3. CDR3 loop: CASSPGTGEYEQYF. CDR3 DNA: TGTGCCAGCTCACCTGGGACAGGGGAATACGAGCAGTACTTC.

The chain carries TRBV7-3 and TRBJ2-7; no definite D call. The CDR3 has 13 residues. Germline CDR1 reads SGHTA; CDR2 reads FQGTGA. Trimming removed 3 bases from V and 6 bases from J, with 12 bases in between. CDR3 loop: CASSFLGKSEQYF. Written as DNA, the CDR3 is TGTGCCAGCAGCTTTCTAGGAAAGAGCGAGCAGTACTTC.

The rearrangement links TRBV7-3 to TRBJ2-3; possible D gene TRBD2, 6 bases. Germline values: CDR1 SGHTA, CDR2 FQGTGA. Trimming took off 5 bases at V and 0 bases at J, with 12 bases between the two ends. The CDR3 length is 15 residues. For the CDR3, the DNA is TGTGCCAGCAGCCAATTCGGGACTAGCACAGATACGCAGTATTTT. This gives the protein CASSQFGTSTDTQYF.

The chain is built from TRBV7-8 and TRBJ2-7; D is uncertain. Germline loops: CDR1 SGHVS, CDR2 FQNEAQ. This CDR3 is 15 amino acids long. V lost 4 bases and J 2 bases, leaving 15 bases between the germline ends. The CDR3 region has the DNA TGTGCCAGCAGCTCCTCCCTCCTAGGTACCTACGAGCAGTACTTC. It encodes CASSSSLLGTYEQYF. Combining the CDR3 with reference TRBV7-8 and TRBJ2-7 gives the whole variable domain GAGVSQSPRYKVAKRGQDVALRCDPISGHVSLFWYQQALGQGPEFLTYFQNEAQLDKSGLPSDRFFAERPEGSVSTLKIQRTQQEDSAVYLCASSSSLLGTYEQYFGPGTRLTVT.

This clone turned up a few times. The chain carries TRBV7-7 and TRBJ2-1; D perhaps matches TRBD1 (6 bases). Germline lookup yields CDR1 SSHAT and CDR2 FNYEAQ (reference sequence). The CDR3 is 13 amino acids. The ends were cut back, 2 bases at V and 9 bases at J, with 11 bases in the middle. CDR3 in DNA: TGTGCCAGCAGCTTATCGGGACAATTTGAGCAGTTCTTC. Its protein is CASSLSGQFEQFF. Combining the CDR3 with reference TRBV7-7 and TRBJ2-1 gives the whole variable domain GAGVSQSPRYKVTKRGQDVTLRCDPISSHATLYWYQQALGQGPEFLTYFNYEAQPDKSGLPSDRFSAERPEGSISTLTIQRTEQRDSAMYRCASSLSGQFEQFFGPGTRLTVL.